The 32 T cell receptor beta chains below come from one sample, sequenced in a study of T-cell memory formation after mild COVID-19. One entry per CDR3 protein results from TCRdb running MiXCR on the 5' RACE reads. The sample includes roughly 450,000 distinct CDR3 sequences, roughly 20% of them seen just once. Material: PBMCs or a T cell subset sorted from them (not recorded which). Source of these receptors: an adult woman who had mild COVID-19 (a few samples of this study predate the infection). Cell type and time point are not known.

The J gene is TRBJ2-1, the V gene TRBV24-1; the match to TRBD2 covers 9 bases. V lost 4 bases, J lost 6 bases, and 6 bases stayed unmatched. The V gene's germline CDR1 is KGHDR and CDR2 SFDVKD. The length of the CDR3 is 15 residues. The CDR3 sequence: CATSDALAGINEQFF. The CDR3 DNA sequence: TGTGCCACCAGTGACGCGCTAGCGGGAATCAATGAGCAGTTCTTC.

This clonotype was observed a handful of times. The CDR3 here is CSASTGQNEQYF. As DNA, the CDR3 is TGCAGTGCTAGCACTGGACAGAACGAGCAGTACTTC. V and J are TRBV20-1 and TRBJ2-7, with D tentatively TRBD1 (6 bases). Germline CDR1 DFQATT, CDR2 SNEGSKA (reference sequence). V was shortened by 3 bases and J by 5 bases, with 11 bases between the two germline ends. This CDR3 is 12 amino acids long.

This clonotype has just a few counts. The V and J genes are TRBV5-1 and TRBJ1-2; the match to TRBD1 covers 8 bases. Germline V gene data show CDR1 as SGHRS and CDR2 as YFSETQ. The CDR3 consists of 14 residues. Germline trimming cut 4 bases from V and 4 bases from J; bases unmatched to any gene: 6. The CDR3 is CASSGDRGPYGYTF. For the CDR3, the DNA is TGCGCCAGCAGCGGCGACAGGGGACCCTATGGCTACACCTTC.

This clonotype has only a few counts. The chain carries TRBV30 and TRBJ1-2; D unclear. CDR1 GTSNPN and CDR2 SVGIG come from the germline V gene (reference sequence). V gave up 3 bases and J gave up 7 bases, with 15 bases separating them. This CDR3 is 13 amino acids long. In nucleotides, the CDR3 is TGTGCCTGGAGCTACGAAAATCCTCCTGGCTACACCTTC. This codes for CAWSYENPPGYTF.

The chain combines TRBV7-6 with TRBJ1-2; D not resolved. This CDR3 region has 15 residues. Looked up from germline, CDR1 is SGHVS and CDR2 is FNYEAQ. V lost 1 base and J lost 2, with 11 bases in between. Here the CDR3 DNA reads TGTGCCAGCAGCTTAGGAGGTATCGGGAACTATGGCTACACCTTC. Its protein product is CASSLGGIGNYGYTF.

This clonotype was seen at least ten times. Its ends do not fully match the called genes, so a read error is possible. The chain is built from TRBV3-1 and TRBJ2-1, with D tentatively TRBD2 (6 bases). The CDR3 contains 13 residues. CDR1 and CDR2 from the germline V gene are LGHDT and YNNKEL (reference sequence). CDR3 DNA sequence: TGTGCCAGCAGCCAACCAAACCCGGCGGGACTGTACTTC. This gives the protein CASSQPNPAGLYF.

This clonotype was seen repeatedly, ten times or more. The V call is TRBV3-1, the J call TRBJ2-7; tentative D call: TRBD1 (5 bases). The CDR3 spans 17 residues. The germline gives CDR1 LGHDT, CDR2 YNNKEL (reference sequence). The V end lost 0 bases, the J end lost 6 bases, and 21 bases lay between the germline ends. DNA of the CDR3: TGTGCCAGCAGCCAAGAGGTCGCAGGGTTCTTTTCGGCCGAGCAGTACTTC. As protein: CASSQEVAGFFSAEQYF.

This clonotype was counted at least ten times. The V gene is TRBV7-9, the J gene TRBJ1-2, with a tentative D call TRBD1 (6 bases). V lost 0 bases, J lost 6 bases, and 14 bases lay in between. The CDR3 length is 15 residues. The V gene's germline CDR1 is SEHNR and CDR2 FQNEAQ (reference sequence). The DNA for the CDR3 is TGTGCCAGCAGCTTAGCAGGGGGGGTAACTGATGGCTACACCTTC. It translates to CASSLAGGVTDGYTF.

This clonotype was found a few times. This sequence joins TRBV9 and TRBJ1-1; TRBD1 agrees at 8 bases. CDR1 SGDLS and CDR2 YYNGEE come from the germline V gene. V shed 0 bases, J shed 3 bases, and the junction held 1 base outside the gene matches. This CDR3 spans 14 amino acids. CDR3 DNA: TGTGCCAGCAGCGTAGTGGACAGGGACACTGAAGCTTTCTTT. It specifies CASSVVDRDTEAFF.

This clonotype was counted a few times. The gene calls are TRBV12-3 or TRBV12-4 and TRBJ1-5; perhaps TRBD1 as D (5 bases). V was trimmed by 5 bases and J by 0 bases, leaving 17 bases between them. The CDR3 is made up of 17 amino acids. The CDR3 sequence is CASSLRAGGDSNQPQHF. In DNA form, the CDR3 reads TGTGCCAGCAGTCTCCGTGCGGGGGGAGATAGCAATCAGCCCCAGCATTTT.

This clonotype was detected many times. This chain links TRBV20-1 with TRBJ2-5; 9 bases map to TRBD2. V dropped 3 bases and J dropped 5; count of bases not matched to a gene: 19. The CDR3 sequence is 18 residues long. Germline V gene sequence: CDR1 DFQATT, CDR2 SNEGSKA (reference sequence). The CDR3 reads CSASAGGLAGGPQETQYF. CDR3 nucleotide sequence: TGCAGTGCTAGTGCGGGGGGCCTTGCGGGAGGGCCCCAGGAGACCCAGTACTTC.

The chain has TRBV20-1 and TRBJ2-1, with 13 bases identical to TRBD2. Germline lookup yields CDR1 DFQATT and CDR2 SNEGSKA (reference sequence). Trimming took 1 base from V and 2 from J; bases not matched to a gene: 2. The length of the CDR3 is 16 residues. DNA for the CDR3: TGCAGTGCTAGAGGTGGGACTAGCGGGACCTACAATGAGCAGTTCTTC. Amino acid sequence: CSARGGTSGTYNEQFF.

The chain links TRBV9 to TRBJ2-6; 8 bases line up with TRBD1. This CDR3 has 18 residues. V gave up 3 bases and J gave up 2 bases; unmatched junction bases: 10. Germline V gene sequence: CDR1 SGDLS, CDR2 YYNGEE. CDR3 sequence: CASSDLGQGMAGANVLTF. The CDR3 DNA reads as TGTGCCAGCAGCGATCTCGGACAGGGAATGGCTGGGGCCAACGTCCTGACTTTC.

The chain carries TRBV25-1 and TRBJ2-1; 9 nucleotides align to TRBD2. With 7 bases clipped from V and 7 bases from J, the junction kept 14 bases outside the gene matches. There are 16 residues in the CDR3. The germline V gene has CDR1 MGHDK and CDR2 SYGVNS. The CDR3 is CASIGGSGRFSNEQFF. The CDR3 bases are TGTGCCAGCATAGGTGGTAGCGGGAGATTTAGTAATGAGCAGTTCTTC. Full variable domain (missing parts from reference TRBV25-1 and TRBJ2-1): EADIYQTPRYLVIGTGKKITLECSQTMGHDKMYWYQQDPGMELHLIHYSYGVNSTEKGDLSSESTVSRIRTEHFPLTLESARPSHTSQYLCASIGGSGRFSNEQFFGPGTRLTVL.

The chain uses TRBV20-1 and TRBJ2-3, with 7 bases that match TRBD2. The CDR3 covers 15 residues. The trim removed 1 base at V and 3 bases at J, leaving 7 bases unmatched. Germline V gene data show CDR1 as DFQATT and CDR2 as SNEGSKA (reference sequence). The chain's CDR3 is CSARALGEGTDTQYF. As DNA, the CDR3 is TGCAGTGCTAGAGCGTTAGGGGAGGGGACAGATACGCAGTATTTT.

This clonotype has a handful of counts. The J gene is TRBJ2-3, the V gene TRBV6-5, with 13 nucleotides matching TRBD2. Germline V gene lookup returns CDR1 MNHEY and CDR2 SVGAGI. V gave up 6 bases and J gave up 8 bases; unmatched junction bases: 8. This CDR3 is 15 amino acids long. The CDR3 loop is CASRGLAGASGTQYF. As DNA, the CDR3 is TGTGCCAGCAGAGGACTAGCGGGGGCATCGGGTACGCAGTATTTT.

As DNA, the CDR3 is TGCGCCAGCAGCTTGGACTCTCTGCGGGAGACCCAGTACTTC. Translation gives CASSLDSLRETQYF. The gene calls are TRBV5-1 and TRBJ2-5; no clear D. Germline lookup yields CDR1 SGHRS and CDR2 YFSETQ. With 0 bases removed from V and 5 bases from J, the gap between germline ends came to 11 bases. The CDR3 has 14 residues.

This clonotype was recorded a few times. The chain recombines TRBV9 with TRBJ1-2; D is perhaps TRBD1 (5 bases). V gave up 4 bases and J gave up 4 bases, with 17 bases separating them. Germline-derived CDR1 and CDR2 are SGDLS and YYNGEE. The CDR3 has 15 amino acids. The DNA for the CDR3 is TGTGCCAGCAGCAACCTTGAAAAAGGGACCTATGGCTACACCTTC. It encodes CASSNLEKGTYGYTF.

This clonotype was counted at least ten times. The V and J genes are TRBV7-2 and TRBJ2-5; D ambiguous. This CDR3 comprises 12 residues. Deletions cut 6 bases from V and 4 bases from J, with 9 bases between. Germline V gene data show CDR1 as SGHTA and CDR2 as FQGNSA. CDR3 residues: CASSYDRETQYF. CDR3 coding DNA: TGTGCCAGCAGTTATGATCGAGAGACCCAGTACTTC.

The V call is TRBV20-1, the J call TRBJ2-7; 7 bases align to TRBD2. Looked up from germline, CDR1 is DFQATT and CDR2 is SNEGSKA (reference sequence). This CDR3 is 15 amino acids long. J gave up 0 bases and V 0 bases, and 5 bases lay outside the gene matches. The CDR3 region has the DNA TGCAGTGCTAGAGATGGGGGGAGGGGCTCCTACGAGCAGTACTTC. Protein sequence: CSARDGGRGSYEQYF.

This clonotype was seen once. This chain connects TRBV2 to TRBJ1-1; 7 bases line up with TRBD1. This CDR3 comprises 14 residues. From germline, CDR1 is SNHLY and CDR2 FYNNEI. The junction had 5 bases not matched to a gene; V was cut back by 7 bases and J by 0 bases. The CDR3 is CASNKQGLNTEAFF. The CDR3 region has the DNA TGTGCCAGCAATAAACAGGGGTTGAACACTGAAGCTTTCTTT.

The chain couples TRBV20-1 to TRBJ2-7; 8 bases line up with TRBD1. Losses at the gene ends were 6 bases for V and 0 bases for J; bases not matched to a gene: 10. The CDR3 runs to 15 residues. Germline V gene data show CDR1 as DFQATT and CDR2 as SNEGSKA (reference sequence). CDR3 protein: CSAPDAGQGSYEQYF. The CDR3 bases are TGCAGTGCCCCGGATGCCGGACAGGGCTCCTACGAGCAGTACTTC.

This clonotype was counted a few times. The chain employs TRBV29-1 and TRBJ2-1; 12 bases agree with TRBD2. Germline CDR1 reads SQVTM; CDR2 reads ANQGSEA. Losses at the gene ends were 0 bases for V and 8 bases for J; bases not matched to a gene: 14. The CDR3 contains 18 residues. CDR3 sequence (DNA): TGCAGCGTTGAAGATGAGATGTTTTTGCTAGCGGGGGGGGATGAGCAGTTCTTC. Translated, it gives CSVEDEMFLLAGGDEQFF.

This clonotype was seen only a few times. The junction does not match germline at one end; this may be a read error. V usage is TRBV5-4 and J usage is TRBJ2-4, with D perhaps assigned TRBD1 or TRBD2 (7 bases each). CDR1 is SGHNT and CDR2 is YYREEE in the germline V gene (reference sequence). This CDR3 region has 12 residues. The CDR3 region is CASSSQGGGRHF. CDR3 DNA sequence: TGTGCCAGCAGCTCTCAGGGGGGCGGGAGACACTTC.

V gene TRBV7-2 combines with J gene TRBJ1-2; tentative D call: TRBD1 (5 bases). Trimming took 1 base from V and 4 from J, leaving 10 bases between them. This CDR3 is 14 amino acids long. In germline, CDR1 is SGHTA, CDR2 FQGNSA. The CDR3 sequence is CASSLVGASYGYTF. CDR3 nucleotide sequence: TGTGCCAGCAGCTTAGTAGGGGCGAGCTATGGCTACACCTTC.

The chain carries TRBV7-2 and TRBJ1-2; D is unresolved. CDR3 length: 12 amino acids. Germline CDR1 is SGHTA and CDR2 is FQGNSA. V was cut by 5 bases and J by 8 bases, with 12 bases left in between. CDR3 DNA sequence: TGTGCCAGCAGCCCAGAGTTGGGGGGCTACACCTTC. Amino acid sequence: CASSPELGGYTF.

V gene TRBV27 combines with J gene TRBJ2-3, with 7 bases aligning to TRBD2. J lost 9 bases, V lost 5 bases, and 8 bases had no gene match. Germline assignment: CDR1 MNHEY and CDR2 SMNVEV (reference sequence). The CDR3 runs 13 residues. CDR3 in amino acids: CASSPAQGGTQYF. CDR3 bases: TGTGCCAGCAGTCCAGCCCAGGGAGGGACGCAGTATTTT.

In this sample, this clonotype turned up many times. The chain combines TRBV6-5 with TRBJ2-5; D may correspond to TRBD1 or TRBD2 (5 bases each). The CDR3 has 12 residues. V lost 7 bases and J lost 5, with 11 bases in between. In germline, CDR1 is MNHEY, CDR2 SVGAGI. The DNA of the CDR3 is TGTGCCAGCACGTCGGGGCGGGAGACCCAGTACTTC. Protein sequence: CASTSGRETQYF.

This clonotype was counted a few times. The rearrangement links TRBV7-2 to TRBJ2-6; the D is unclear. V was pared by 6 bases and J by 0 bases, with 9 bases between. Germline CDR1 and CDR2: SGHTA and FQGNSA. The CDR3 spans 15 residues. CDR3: CASRVQTSGANVLTF. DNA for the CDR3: TGTGCCAGCAGGGTCCAGACCTCTGGGGCCAACGTCCTGACTTTC.

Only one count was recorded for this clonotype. The DNA for the CDR3 is TGTGCCAGCAGCTCCCAGGGGGGCCAAGCCCAGTACTTC. This encodes CASSSQGGQAQYF. The V and J genes are TRBV3-1 and TRBJ2-5; possible D gene TRBD1, 7 bases. Germline V gene sequence: CDR1 LGHDT, CDR2 YNNKEL (reference sequence). The V gene lost 5 bases and the J gene lost 9 bases, with 16 bases spanning the gap. This CDR3 is built from 13 residues.

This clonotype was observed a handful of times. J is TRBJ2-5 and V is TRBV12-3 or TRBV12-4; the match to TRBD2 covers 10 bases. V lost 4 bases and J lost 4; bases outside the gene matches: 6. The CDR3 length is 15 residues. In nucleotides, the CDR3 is TGTGCCAGCAGTTCCCCAGCGGGAGGGAGAGAGACCCAGTACTTC. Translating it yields CASSSPAGGRETQYF.

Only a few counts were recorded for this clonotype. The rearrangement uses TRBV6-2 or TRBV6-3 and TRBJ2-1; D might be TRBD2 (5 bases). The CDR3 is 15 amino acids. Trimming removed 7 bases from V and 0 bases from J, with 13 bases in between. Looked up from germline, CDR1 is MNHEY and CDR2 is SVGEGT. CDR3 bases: TGTGCCAGCAACCGGAGGTTAAGCTCCTACAATGAGCAGTTCTTC. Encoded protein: CASNRRLSSYNEQFF.